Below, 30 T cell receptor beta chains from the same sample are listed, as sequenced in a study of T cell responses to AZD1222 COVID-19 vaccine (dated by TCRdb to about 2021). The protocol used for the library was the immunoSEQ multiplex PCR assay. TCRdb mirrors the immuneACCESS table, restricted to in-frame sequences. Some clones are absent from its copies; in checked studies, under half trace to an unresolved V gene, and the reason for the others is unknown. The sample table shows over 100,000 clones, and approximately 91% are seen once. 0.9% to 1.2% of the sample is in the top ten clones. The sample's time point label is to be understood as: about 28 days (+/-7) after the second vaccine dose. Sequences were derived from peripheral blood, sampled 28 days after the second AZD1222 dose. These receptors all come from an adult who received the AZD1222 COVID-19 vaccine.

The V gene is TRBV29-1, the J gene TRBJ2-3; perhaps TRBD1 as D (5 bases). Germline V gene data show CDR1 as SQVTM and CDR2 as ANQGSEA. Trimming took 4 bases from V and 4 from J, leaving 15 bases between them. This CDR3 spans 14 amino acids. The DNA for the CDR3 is TGCAGCGTTGTCGGTGCAGGCAGGGCAGATACGCAGTATTTT. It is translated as CSVVGAGRADTQYF.

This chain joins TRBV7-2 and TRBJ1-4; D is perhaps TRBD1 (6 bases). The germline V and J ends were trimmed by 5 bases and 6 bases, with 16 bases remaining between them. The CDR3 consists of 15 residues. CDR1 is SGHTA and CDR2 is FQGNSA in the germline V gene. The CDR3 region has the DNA TGTGCCAGCAGCCCAAGGGGGATTTTTGATGAAAAACTGTTTTTT. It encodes CASSPRGIFDEKLFF. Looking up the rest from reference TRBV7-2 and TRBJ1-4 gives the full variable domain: GAGVSQSPSNKVTEKGKDVELRCDPISGHTALYWYRQSLGQGLEFLIYFQGNSAPDKSGLPSDRFSAERTGGSVSTLTIQRTQQEDSAVYLCASSPRGIFDEKLFFGSGTQLSVL.

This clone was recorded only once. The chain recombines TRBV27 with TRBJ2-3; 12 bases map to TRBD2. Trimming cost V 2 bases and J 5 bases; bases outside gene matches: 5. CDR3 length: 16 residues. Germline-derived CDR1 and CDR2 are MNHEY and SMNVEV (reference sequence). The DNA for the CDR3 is TGTGCCAGCAGTTTACTTTCTAGCGGGAGGGTAGATACGCAGTATTTT. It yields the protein CASSLLSSGRVDTQYF.

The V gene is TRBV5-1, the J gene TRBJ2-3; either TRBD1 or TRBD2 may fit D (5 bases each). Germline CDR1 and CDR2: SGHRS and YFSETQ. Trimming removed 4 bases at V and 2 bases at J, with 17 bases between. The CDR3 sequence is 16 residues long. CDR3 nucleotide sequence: TGCGCCAGCAGCACTGGGTGGGGGACCTCCACAGATACGCAGTATTTT. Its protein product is CASSTGWGTSTDTQYF.

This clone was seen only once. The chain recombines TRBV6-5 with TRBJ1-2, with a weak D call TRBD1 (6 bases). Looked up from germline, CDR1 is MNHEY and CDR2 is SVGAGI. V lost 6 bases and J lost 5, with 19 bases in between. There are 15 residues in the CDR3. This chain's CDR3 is CASSKQGGSVYGYTF. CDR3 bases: TGTGCCAGCAGCAAACAAGGGGGGTCGGTTTATGGCTACACCTTC.

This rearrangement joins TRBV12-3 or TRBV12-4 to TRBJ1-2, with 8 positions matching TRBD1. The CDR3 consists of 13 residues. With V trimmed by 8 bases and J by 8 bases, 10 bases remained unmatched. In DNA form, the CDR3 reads TGTGCCAGCCGAACGGGACAGGACCGGGGCTACACCTTC. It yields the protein CASRTGQDRGYTF.

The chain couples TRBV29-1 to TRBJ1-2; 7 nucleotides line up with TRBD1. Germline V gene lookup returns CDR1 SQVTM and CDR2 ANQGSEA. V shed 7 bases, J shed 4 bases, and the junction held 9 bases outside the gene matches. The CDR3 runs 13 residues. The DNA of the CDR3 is TGCAGCGACATCCCGACAGGGAGCTATGGCTACACCTTC. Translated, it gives CSDIPTGSYGYTF.

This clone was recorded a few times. CDR3 protein: CASSLFEGAGYEQYF. For the CDR3, the DNA is TGTGCCAGCAGCTTGTTCGAGGGAGCAGGCTACGAGCAGTACTTC. This chain connects TRBV5-6 to TRBJ2-7, with D possibly matching TRBD2 (5 bases). Germline-derived CDR1 and CDR2 are SGHDT and YYEEEE. V lost 1 base to trimming and J lost 3 bases, with 14 bases between them. The CDR3 is 15 residues long.

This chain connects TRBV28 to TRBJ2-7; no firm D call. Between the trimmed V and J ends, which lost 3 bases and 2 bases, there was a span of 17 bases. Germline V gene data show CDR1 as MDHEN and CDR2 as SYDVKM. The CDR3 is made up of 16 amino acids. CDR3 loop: CASSLGSLSATYEQYF. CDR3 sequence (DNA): TGTGCCAGCAGTTTGGGAAGTCTTTCTGCTACCTACGAGCAGTACTTC.

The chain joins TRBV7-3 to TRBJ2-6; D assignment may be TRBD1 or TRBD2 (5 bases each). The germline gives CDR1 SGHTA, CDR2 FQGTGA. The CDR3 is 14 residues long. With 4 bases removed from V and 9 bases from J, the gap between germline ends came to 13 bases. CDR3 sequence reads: CASSSSGTRNVLTF. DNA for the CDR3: TGTGCCAGCAGCTCAAGTGGGACGCGCAACGTCCTGACTTTC.

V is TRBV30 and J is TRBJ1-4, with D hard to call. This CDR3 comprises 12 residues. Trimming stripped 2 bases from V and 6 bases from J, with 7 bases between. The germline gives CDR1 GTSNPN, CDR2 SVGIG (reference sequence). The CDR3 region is CAWSYPYEKLFF. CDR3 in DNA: TGTGCCTGGAGTTACCCGTATGAAAAACTGTTTTTT.

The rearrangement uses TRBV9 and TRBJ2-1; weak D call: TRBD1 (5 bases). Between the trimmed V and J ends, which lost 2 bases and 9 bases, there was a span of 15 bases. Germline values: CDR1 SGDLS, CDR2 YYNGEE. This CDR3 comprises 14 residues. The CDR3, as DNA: TGTGCCAGCAGCGTCGCCAGGGCCCGGGTTGAGCAGTTCTTC. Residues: CASSVARARVEQFF.

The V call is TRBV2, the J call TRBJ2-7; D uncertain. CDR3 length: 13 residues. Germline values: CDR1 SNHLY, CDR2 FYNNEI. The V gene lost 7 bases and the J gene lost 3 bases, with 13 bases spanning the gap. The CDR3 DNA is TGTGCCAGCAACGCCTTCGATGACTACGAGCAGTACTTC. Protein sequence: CASNAFDDYEQYF.

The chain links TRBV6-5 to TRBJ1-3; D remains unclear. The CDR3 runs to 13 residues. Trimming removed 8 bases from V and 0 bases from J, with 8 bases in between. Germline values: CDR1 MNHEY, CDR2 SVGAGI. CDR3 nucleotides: TGTGCCAGCTACTTTGGCTCTGGAAACACCATATATTTT. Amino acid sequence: CASYFGSGNTIYF.

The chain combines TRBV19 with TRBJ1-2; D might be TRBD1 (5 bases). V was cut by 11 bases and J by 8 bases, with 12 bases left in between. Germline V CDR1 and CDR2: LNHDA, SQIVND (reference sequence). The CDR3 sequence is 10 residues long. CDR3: CASNRGGYTF. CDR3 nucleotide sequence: TGTGCCTCTAACCGGGGGGGCTACACCTTC.

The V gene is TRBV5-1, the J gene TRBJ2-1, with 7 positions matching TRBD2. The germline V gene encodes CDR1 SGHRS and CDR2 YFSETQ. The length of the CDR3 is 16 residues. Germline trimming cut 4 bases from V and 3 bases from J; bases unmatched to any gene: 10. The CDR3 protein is CASSRGRASGYNEQFF. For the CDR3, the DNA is TGCGCCAGCAGCCGTGGTCGGGCTAGCGGCTACAATGAGCAGTTCTTC.

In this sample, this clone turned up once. CDR3 sequence: CARQGSSGNTIYF. CDR3 sequence (DNA): TGTGCCCGCCAGGGGTCCTCTGGAAACACCATATATTTT. V gene TRBV30 combines with J gene TRBJ1-3, with D maybe TRBD1 (6 bases). The CDR3 runs to 13 residues. V shed 8 bases and J shed 0 bases, with 11 bases lying between them. Germline lookup yields CDR1 GTSNPN and CDR2 SVGIG (reference sequence).

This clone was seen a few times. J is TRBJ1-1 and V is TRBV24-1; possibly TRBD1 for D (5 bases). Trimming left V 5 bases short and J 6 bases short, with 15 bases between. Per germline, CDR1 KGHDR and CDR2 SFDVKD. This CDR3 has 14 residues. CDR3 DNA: TGTGCCACCAGTGTTGGTCATAAAGGGGCTGAAGCTTTCTTT. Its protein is CATSVGHKGAEAFF.

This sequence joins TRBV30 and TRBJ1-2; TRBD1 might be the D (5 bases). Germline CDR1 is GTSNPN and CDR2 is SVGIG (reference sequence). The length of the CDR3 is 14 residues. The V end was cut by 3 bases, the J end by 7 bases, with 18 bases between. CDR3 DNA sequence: TGTGCCTGGAGAGGGTCTGGGACCTTATTTGGCTACACCTTC. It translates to CAWRGSGTLFGYTF.

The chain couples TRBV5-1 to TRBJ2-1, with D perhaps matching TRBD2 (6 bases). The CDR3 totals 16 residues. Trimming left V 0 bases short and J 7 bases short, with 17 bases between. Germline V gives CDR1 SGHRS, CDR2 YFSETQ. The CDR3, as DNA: TGCGCCAGCAGCTTGGCCGGGACTCGGAGTTCTAATGAGCAGTTCTTC. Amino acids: CASSLAGTRSSNEQFF.

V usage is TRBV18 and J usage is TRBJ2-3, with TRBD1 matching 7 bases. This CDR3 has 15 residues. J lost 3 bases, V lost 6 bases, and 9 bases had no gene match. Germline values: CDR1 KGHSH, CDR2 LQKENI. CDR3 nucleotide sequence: TGTGCCAGCTCCCCCGGGACAGTACAAACAGATACGCAGTATTTT. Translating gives CASSPGTVQTDTQYF.

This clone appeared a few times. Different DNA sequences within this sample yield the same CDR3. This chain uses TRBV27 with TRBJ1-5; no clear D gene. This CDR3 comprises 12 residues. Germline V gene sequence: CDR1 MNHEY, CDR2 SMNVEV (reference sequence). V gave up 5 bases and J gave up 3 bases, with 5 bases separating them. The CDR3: CASSPHNQPQHF. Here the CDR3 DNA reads TGTGCCAGCAGTCCCCACAATCAGCCCCAGCATTTT.

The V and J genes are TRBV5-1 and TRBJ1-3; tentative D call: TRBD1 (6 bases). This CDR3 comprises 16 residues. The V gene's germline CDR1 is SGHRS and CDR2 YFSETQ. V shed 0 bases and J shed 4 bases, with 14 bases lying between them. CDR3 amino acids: CASSLGQGLSGNTIYF. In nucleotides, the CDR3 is TGCGCCAGCAGCTTGGGGCAGGGGTTGTCGGGAAACACCATATATTTT. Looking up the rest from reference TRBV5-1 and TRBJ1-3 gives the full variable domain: KAGVTQTPRYLIKTRGQQVTLSCSPISGHRSVSWYQQTPGQGLQFLFEYFSETQRNKGNFPGRFSGRQFSNSRSEMNVSTLELGDSALYLCASSLGQGLSGNTIYFGEGSWLTVV.

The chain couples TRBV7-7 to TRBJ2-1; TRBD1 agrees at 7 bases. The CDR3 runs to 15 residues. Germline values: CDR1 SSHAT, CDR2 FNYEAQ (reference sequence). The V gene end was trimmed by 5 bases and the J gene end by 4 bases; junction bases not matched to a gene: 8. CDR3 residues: CASSPTTGVYNEQFF. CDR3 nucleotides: TGTGCCAGCAGCCCTACTACAGGGGTTTACAATGAGCAGTTCTTC.

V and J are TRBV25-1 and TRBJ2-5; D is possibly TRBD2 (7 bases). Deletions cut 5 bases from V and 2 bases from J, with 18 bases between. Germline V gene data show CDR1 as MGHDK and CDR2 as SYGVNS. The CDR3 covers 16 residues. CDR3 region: CASSPLGEGEQETQYF. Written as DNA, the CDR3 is TGTGCCAGCAGTCCCCTCGGGGAGGGGGAACAAGAGACCCAGTACTTC. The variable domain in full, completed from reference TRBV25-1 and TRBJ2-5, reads EADIYQTPRYLVIGTGKKITLECSQTMGHDKMYWYQQDPGMELHLIHYSYGVNSTEKGDLSSESTVSRIRTEHFPLTLESARPSHTSQYLCASSPLGEGEQETQYFGPGTRLLVL.

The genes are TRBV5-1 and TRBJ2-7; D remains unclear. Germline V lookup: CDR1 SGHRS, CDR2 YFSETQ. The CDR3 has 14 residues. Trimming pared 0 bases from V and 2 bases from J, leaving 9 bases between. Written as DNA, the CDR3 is TGCGCCAGCAGCTTGGGAGACGCAACCTACGAGCAGTACTTC. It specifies CASSLGDATYEQYF. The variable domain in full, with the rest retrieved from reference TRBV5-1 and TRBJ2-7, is KAGVTQTPRYLIKTRGQQVTLSCSPISGHRSVSWYQQTPGQGLQFLFEYFSETQRNKGNFPGRFSGRQFSNSRSEMNVSTLELGDSALYLCASSLGDATYEQYFGPGTRLTVT.

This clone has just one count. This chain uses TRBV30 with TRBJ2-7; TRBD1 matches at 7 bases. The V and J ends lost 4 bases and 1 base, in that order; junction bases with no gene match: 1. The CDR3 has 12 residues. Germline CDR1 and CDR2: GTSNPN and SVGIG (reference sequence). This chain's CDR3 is CAWTGQSYEQYF. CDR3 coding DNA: TGTGCCTGGACGGGACAGTCCTACGAGCAGTACTTC.

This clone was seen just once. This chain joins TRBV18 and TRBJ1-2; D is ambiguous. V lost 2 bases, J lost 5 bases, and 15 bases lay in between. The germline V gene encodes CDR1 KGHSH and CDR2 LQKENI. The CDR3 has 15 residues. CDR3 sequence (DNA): TGTGCCAGCTCACCAGGAACCCGGGCGTTATATGGCTACACCTTC. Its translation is CASSPGTRALYGYTF.

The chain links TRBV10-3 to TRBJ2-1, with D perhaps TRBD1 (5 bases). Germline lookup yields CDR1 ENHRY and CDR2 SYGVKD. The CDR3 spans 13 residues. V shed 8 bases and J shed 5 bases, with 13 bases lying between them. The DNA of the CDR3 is TGTGCCATCGGAGACAGTGTGGACAATGAGCAGTTCTTC. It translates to CAIGDSVDNEQFF.

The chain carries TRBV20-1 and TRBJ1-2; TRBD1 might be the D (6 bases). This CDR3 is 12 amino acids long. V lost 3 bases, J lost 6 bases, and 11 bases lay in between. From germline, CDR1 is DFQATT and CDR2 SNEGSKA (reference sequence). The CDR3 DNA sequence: TGCAGTGCTAGTCCGGGGGGCCATGGCTACACCTTC. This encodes CSASPGGHGYTF.